Given below is one T cell receptor (beta chain) in context. Its ends do not fully match the called genes, so a read error is possible. The CDR3 consists of 16 residues. In germline, CDR1 is LGHNA, CDR2 YSLEER. This record belongs to a study of blood T cells in healthy people across ages. Study-level background: Capturing about one barcoded beta molecule per two T cells was achieved by template switching.

With a J-beta primer mix and a sample-barcoded 5' primer, a second PCR ran roughly 6 to 11 cycles. TCRdb re-analysed the 5' RACE reads in MiXCR, keeping a single row per CDR3 protein. The table records some 1.1 million distinct CDR3 sequences, approximately 38% of them present only once. Staff drew around 10 milliliters of peripheral blood from each donor. The sequence came from a man younger than 30 in good health. The genes are TRBV4-3 and TRBJ2-3; the D gene is possibly TRBD2 (6 bases). Sequencing was carried out using blood. The CDR3 bases are TGCGCCAGCAGCCAAGGCGGGGCAAGAAGCACAGATACGCGGTATTTT. This gives the protein CASSQGGARSTDTRYF.